This T cell receptor (beta chain) was captured in a study of T cell responses to AZD1222 COVID-19 vaccine. Clones were sequenced by immunoSEQ multiplex PCR, and TCRdb holds only the in-frame ones, with some missing. Of roughly 120,000 clones detected, approximately 86% appear once; the ten largest clones hold 8% to 10%. V shed 5 bases, J shed 2 bases, and the junction held 6 bases outside the gene matches. This CDR3 has 14 residues. CDR1 and CDR2 from the germline V gene are SNHLY and FYNNEI. The chain uses TRBV2 and TRBJ2-7; 7 bases are a match to TRBD1. Source: peripheral blood, taken on day 0 of AZD1222 vaccination. The receptor was derived from an adult in good health. In DNA form, the CDR3 reads TGTGCCAGCAGTAAACAGGGGAAGGCCTACGAGCAGTACTTC. Protein sequence: CASSKQGKAYEQYF.